Each of the 7 T cell receptor beta chains below was sequenced from the same sample in a study of regulatory T cells in long-lasting Graves disease. Relying on iRepertoire HTBI primers and Arm-PCR of CDR3 regions, the team built TCR beta libraries. TCRdb called the multiplex PCR reads again in MiXCR, with one record for every CDR3 protein. The sample lists 500,000 or so distinct CDR3 sequences; about 16% were seen once. Sample time point: newly diagnosed GD, antithyroid drugs for less than 3 months. TCR sequences were obtained from RNA taken from PBMCs. These data also featured in a second study, about T cells in Graves' hyperthyroidism and ophthalmopathy.

Sequencing was performed on peripheral blood mononuclear cells (PBMCs), taken at new diagnosis, from a patient treated with antithyroid drugs. These receptors all come from a middle-aged woman with Graves disease.

The chain is built from TRBV6-2 or TRBV6-3 and TRBJ2-3; the D call may be TRBD1 or TRBD2 (5 bases each). Germline CDR1 MNHEY, CDR2 SVGEGT. The CDR3 has 14 amino acids. V lost 7 bases to trimming and J lost 8 bases, with 19 bases between them. CDR3 nucleotide sequence: TGTGCCAGCAACCTACTAGGGGACGGTGGTACGCAGTATTTT. Translating gives CASNLLGDGGTQYF.

V usage is TRBV4-2 and J usage is TRBJ2-6, with D uncertain. This CDR3 spans 16 amino acids. V lost 0 bases and J 0 bases, leaving 6 bases between the germline ends. The germline V gene has CDR1 LGHNA and CDR2 YNFKEQ. The CDR3 here is CASSQDTFSGANVLTF. The CDR3 bases are TGTGCCAGCAGCCAAGATACGTTCTCTGGGGCCAACGTCCTGACTTTC.

Notes on this clonotype: A junction boundary mismatches the germline segment, possibly from a read error. The chain has TRBV12-5 and TRBJ1-4; D is unresolved. There are 11 residues in the CDR3. CDR1 and CDR2 from the germline V gene are LGHNT and FRNRAP. In nucleotides, the CDR3 is TGTGCTTGTGGTTTGAAAGCCCAACTGTTTTTT. This codes for CACGLKAQLFF.

The rearrangement links TRBV15 to TRBJ2-3; 9 positions match TRBD1. The J call could be wrong; TRBJ2-7 is a better fit for the DNA end. The CDR3 runs to 16 residues. Germline lookup yields CDR1 LNHNV and CDR2 YYDKDF (reference sequence). The CDR3: CATSREGGTGSGEQYF. The CDR3, as DNA: TGTGCCACCAGCAGAGAAGGTGGGACAGGGAGTGGTGAGCAGTACTTC.

Here the CDR3 DNA reads TGCGCCAGCAGCCAAGATTTGGGGGATGAAAAACTGTTTTTT. Translation: CASSQDLGDEKLFF. The V call is TRBV4-1, the J call TRBJ1-4, with D perhaps matching TRBD1 (5 bases). Between the trimmed V and J ends, which lost 0 bases and 6 bases, there was a span of 8 bases. Germline loops: CDR1 MGHRA, CDR2 YSYEKL. The CDR3 contains 14 residues.

This clonotype was counted between two and nine times. The CDR3 bases are TGTGCCAGTAGTGCCGGATCCGGGACAGGGTTTGGCTACACCTTC. Its protein product is CASSAGSGTGFGYTF. The gene calls are TRBV19 and TRBJ1-2; 9 nucleotides line up with TRBD1. Losses at the gene ends were 5 bases for V and 7 bases for J; bases not matched to a gene: 11. The CDR3 spans 15 residues. CDR1 and CDR2 from the germline V gene are LNHDA and SQIVND (reference sequence).

This chain joins TRBV4-1 and TRBJ1-5, with D perhaps matching TRBD1 (6 bases). Trimming shortened V by 3 bases and J by 1 base, and 10 bases separated the two germline ends. This CDR3 has 15 residues. Germline lookup yields CDR1 MGHRA and CDR2 YSYEKL. The CDR3 DNA sequence: TGCGCCAGCAGCCAGGCACAGGGAAGCAATCAGCCCCAGCATTTT. It yields the protein CASSQAQGSNQPQHF.